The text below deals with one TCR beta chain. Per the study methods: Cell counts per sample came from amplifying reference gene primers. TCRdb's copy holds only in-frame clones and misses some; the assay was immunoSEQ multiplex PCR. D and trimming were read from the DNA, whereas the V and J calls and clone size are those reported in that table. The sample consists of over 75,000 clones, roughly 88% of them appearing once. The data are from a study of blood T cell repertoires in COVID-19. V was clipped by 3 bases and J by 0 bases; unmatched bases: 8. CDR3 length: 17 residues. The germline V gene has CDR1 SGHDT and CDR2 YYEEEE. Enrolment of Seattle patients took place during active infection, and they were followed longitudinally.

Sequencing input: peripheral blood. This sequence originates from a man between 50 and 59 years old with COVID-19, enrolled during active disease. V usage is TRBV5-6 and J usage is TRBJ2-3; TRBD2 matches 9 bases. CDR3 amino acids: CASSWGLTSGSTDTQYF. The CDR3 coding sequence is TGTGCCAGCAGCTGGGGATTGACTAGCGGAAGCACAGATACGCAGTATTTT.